What follows are 16 T cell receptor beta chains derived from one specimen sequenced in a study of shared clonotypes between healthy human individuals. TCRdb's table, derived via immunoSEQ multiplex PCR, lists solely in-frame clones and lacks some. The data contain some 2.4 million clones, 93% of them singletons. The sample taken for sequencing was naive CD4+ T cells from PBMCs. Documented subset: CD45RA+ positively selected. These receptors all come from a man between 18 and 29 years old in good health. Some clones in this sample may be carry-over from other donors' samples.

Regarding this clone: Within the sample, other DNA sequences also encode this same CDR3. The J gene is TRBJ2-3, the V gene TRBV27, with a weak D call TRBD1 (5 bases). Trimming shortened V by 2 bases and J by 1 base, and 7 bases separated the two germline ends. Germline CDR1 reads MNHEY; CDR2 reads SMNVEV (reference sequence). The CDR3 totals 14 residues. The CDR3 region has the DNA TGTGCCAGCAGTTTAATCAGGGGCACAGATACGCAGTATTTT. Translated: CASSLIRGTDTQYF.

The chain recombines TRBV27 with TRBJ2-2; D ambiguous. The CDR3 runs 15 residues. V shed 3 bases and J shed 4 bases, with 12 bases lying between them. Germline values: CDR1 MNHEY, CDR2 SMNVEV (reference sequence). The CDR3 loop is CASSFGQRSTGELFF. In DNA form, the CDR3 reads TGTGCCAGCAGTTTCGGCCAGAGATCCACCGGGGAGCTGTTTTTT.

This chain joins TRBV19 and TRBJ2-7; TRBD2 matches at 8 bases. CDR1 is LNHDA and CDR2 is SQIVND in the germline V gene (reference sequence). This CDR3 has 14 residues. Trimming removed 10 bases from V and 2 bases from J; junction bases left unmatched: 10. The CDR3 protein is CATSSGRAPYEQYF. The CDR3 region has the DNA TGTGCCACATCTAGCGGGCGGGCGCCCTACGAGCAGTACTTC. Full variable domain (remainder filled in from reference TRBV19 and TRBJ2-7): DGGITQSPKYLFRKEGQNVTLSCEQNLNHDAMYWYRQDPGQGLRLIYYSQIVNDFQKGDIAEGYSVSREKKESFPLTVTSAQKNPTAFYLCATSSGRAPYEQYFGPGTRLTVT.

The chain is built from TRBV11-1 and TRBJ2-3; D uncertain. The CDR3 runs 15 residues. Per germline, CDR1 SGHAT and CDR2 FQDESV (reference sequence). V dropped 1 base and J dropped 1 base, with 9 bases sitting between them. The CDR3 region is CASSLVVLGTDTQYF. Written as DNA, the CDR3 is TGTGCCAGCAGCTTAGTGGTACTGGGCACAGATACGCAGTATTTT.

The rearrangement links TRBV20-1 to TRBJ1-1, with 9 bases lining up with TRBD1. Germline CDR1 is DFQATT and CDR2 is SNEGSKA (reference sequence). This CDR3 has 11 amino acids. J gave up 11 bases and V 4 bases, and 5 bases lay outside the gene matches. The CDR3 region has the DNA TGCAGTGCTAAAGGGACAGGGAGGGCTTTCTTT. Translating gives CSAKGTGRAFF.

The V and J genes are TRBV10-3 and TRBJ1-3; D remains unclear. CDR3 length: 13 amino acids. Germline CDR1 reads ENHRY; CDR2 reads SYGVKD. Between the trimmed V and J ends, which lost 8 bases and 1 base, there was a span of 9 bases. The CDR3 spells CAISDKSGNTIYF. The CDR3 bases are TGTGCCATCTCTGACAAGTCTGGAAACACCATATATTTT.

This chain uses TRBV11-2 with TRBJ2-5, with D uncertain. This CDR3 spans 14 amino acids. V gave up 5 bases and J gave up 1 base, with 11 bases separating them. Germline-derived CDR1 and CDR2 are SGHAT and FQNNGV. The CDR3 sequence: CASSAYTVQETQYF. The DNA for the CDR3 is TGTGCCAGCAGCGCATACACGGTCCAAGAGACCCAGTACTTC.

Only one count was recorded for this clone. The V call is TRBV7-8, the J call TRBJ2-7; D is possibly TRBD2 (6 bases). The CDR3 runs 14 residues. The germline V and J ends were trimmed by 4 bases and 3 bases, with 13 bases remaining between them. Germline assignment: CDR1 SGHVS and CDR2 FQNEAQ. The CDR3 here is CASSSGSTVYEQYF. CDR3 DNA: TGTGCCAGCAGCTCCGGGAGTACCGTCTACGAGCAGTACTTC.

The V and J genes are TRBV28 and TRBJ1-1; 8 positions agree with TRBD1. V was clipped by 3 bases and J by 5 bases; unmatched bases: 8. Looked up from germline, CDR1 is MDHEN and CDR2 is SYDVKM. The CDR3 loop spans 15 amino acids. This CDR3 is CASSFLNRGETEAFF. Written as DNA, the CDR3 is TGTGCCAGCAGTTTTTTGAACAGGGGGGAGACTGAAGCTTTCTTT.

This chain joins TRBV6-1 and TRBJ1-1; possibly TRBD1 for D (6 bases). The V end was cut by 6 bases, the J end by 8 bases, with 13 bases between. The CDR3 extends over 12 amino acids. Germline loops: CDR1 MNHNS, CDR2 SASEGT. The CDR3 sequence: CASRSTGLEAFF. CDR3 coding DNA: TGTGCCAGCAGGTCAACAGGGTTAGAAGCTTTCTTT.

Points on this clone: In the same sample, other DNA sequences code for this CDR3. The chain has TRBV28 and TRBJ2-7, with a tentative D call TRBD1 (5 bases). This CDR3 contains 12 residues. The germline V and J ends were trimmed by 6 bases and 3 bases, with 9 bases remaining between them. Germline CDR1 is MDHEN and CDR2 is SYDVKM. The CDR3 region is CASSPDSYEQYF. CDR3 nucleotide sequence: TGTGCCAGCAGCCCCGACAGCTACGAGCAGTACTTC.

V and J are TRBV5-4 and TRBJ2-3; D is undetermined. This CDR3 has 17 amino acids. CDR1 and CDR2 (germline): SGHNT, YYREEE (reference sequence). V was clipped by 0 bases and J by 1 base, with 15 bases between them. The CDR3 DNA is TGTGCCAGCAGCTTGGTCGTTGGGTGGCCGGGCACAGATACGCAGTATTTT. It encodes CASSLVVGWPGTDTQYF.

The chain uses TRBV9 and TRBJ2-1; D perhaps matches TRBD2 (5 bases). The CDR3 has 15 residues. In germline, CDR1 is SGDLS, CDR2 YYNGEE. Trimming pared 3 bases from V and 1 base from J, leaving 11 bases between. The CDR3 nucleotides are TGTGCCAGCAGCGGCTTCGGACTGTCCTACAATGAGCAGTTCTTC. It codes for CASSGFGLSYNEQFF.

Turning to this clone: The sample has other DNA sequences that encode this CDR3 too. This chain links TRBV5-1 with TRBJ2-5; D is unclear. Germline values: CDR1 SGHRS, CDR2 YFSETQ. The CDR3 runs to 14 residues. The V end was cut by 0 bases, the J end by 1 base, with 7 bases between. CDR3 sequence: CASSLGQAQETQYF. The CDR3 DNA sequence: TGCGCCAGCAGCTTGGGGCAGGCCCAAGAGACCCAGTACTTC.

This chain uses TRBV25-1 with TRBJ1-4, with D tentatively TRBD1 (5 bases). V lost 6 bases, J lost 5 bases, and 13 bases lay in between. The CDR3 runs 14 residues. Germline values: CDR1 MGHDK, CDR2 SYGVNS. Here the CDR3 reads CASSLLGGNEKLFF. CDR3 sequence (DNA): TGTGCCAGCAGCCTTTTGGGGGGGAATGAAAAACTGTTTTTT.

This rearrangement joins TRBV6-5 to TRBJ2-2; TRBD1 agrees at 7 bases. J lost 1 base, V lost 10 bases, and 3 bases had no gene match. Germline lookup yields CDR1 MNHEY and CDR2 SVGAGI. The CDR3 runs to 13 residues. The DNA of the CDR3 is TGTGCCACTAGGACAGGGAACACCGGGGAGCTGTTTTTT. Translating gives CATRTGNTGELFF.